This T cell receptor (beta chain) was identified during a study of T cell responses to AZD1222 COVID-19 vaccine. Here immunoSEQ multiplex PCR was the method, and the copy in TCRdb shows in-frame clones only, minus some. The profile shows roughly 80,000 clones, roughly 88% of them singletons. J gave up 5 bases and V 3 bases, and 9 bases lay outside the gene matches. The CDR3 is 16 residues long. Germline V gives CDR1 LGHNA, CDR2 YNFKEQ. Sequencing used peripheral blood, obtained on day 0 of MenACWY control vaccination. This chain connects TRBV4-2 to TRBJ2-2; 7 bases are shared with TRBD2. This TCR derives from an adult in good health. The CDR3 sequence: CASSQFSGRLTGELFF. CDR3 bases: TGTGCCAGCAGCCAGTTTAGCGGGCGCCTTACCGGGGAGCTGTTTTTT.